This T cell receptor beta chain was sequenced for a study of blood T cell repertoires in COVID-19. On the study more broadly: T cells, B-cell-depleted T cells, or PBMCs supplied cDNA or gDNA.

Trimming took off 1 base at V and 1 base at J, with 17 bases between the two ends. Germline CDR1 reads LGHNA; CDR2 reads YNFKEQ. The CDR3 length is 19 residues. The participants were between about 18 and 95 years old and came from fewer than 25 US areas. Which cohort a participant joined came from the clinical history participants gave. Source study methods: The authors estimated nucleated cell counts from reference gene primer amplification. Here immunoSEQ multiplex PCR was the method, and the copy in TCRdb shows in-frame clones only, minus some. V and J calls and clone size are as listed in that table; D and trimming were resolved from the DNA. The sample lists 300,000 to 450,000 clones, more than 70% occurring once.

This sequence joins TRBV4-2 and TRBJ2-6; weak D call: TRBD2 (7 bases). The sequence was obtained from a man in his forties or fifties in a cohort exposed to, infected with or recovered from COVID-19 (not recorded which). Sample: PBMCs or T cells enriched from blood (not recorded which). CDR3 amino acids: CASSQGKRRGGSGANVLTF. The CDR3 DNA is TGTGCCAGCAGCCAAGGTAAACGCAGGGGAGGGTCTGGGGCCAACGTCCTGACTTTC.